A selection of T cell receptor beta chains follows, all from one sample in a study of human T cells and chemical hapten exposure. TCRdb recomputed calls from the RACE reads with MiXCR, one row per CDR3 protein. This sample has more than 300,000 distinct CDR3 sequences, with 5.5% found just once. The sequences come from whole blood, collected in connection with sensitization to the hapten diphenylcyclopropenone (DPC). Receptors originate from a woman aged 18-30 years with alopecia areata. Some clones in this sample may be carry-over from other donors' samples. CDR3s include the opening cysteine and the closing phenylalanine or tryptophan. The D gene is left open where the match is weak. Size is omitted from some rows. Given values are once, few, many or a class for expanded clones.

V gene: TRBV7-7; clone size: -; D gene: -; CDR3 length: 17; J gene: TRBJ1-1; CDR3 DNA: TGTGCTAGCAGCCCGGCCCCGACAGGCGCTATGAACACTGAAGCTTTCTTT; CDR3 protein: CASSPAPTGAMNTEAFF
V gene: TRBV6-2/TRBV6-3; clone size: -; D gene: -; CDR3 length: 17; J gene: TRBJ2-4; CDR3 DNA: TGTGCCAGCAGTTACGGGGAGGTTTCGGTTGCGGGGACCATTCAGTACTTC; CDR3 protein: CASSYGEVSVAGTIQYF
V gene: TRBV6-4; clone size: many; D gene: TRBD2; CDR3 length: 16; J gene: TRBJ2-1; CDR3 DNA: TGTGCCAGCCATGAGAGCCCGGGGGGTGCCTACAATGAGCAGTTCTTC; CDR3 protein: CASHESPGGAYNEQFF
V gene: TRBV6-5; clone size: few; D gene: -; CDR3 length: 20; J gene: TRBJ2-3; CDR3 DNA: TGTGCCAGCAGTTACCAGCCCGGCCGAGTCGGGGGCCTAAAAGAGGATACGCAGTATTTT; CDR3 protein: CASSYQPGRVGGLKEDTQYF
V gene: TRBV10-3; clone size: -; D gene: TRBD1; CDR3 length: 13; J gene: TRBJ1-2; CDR3 DNA: TGTGCCATCAGTAAAACCGGGACAGACGGCTACACCTTC; CDR3 protein: CAISKTGTDGYTF
V gene: TRBV6-2/TRBV6-3; clone size: -; D gene: -; CDR3 length: 13; J gene: TRBJ1-1; CDR3 DNA: TGTGCCAGCGTCAGGGTATTGAAAACTGAAGCTTTCTTT; CDR3 protein: CASVRVLKTEAFF
V gene: TRBV28; clone size: few; D gene: -; CDR3 length: 17; J gene: TRBJ2-2; CDR3 DNA: TGTGCCAGCATCCCAGGAGGCGGCCGACTTAACACCGGGGAGCTGTTTTTT; CDR3 protein: CASIPGGGRLNTGELFF
V gene: TRBV28; clone size: many; D gene: TRBD1; CDR3 length: 15; J gene: TRBJ1-2; CDR3 DNA: TGTGCCAGCAGCCTTTTGGGACAGGGCGACTATGGCTACACCTTC; CDR3 protein: CASSLLGQGDYGYTF
V gene: TRBV12-3/TRBV12-4; clone size: few; D gene: -; CDR3 length: 11; J gene: TRBJ2-5; CDR3 DNA: TGTGCCAGCAGTCACGGCGAGACCCAGTACTTC; CDR3 protein: CASSHGETQYF
V gene: TRBV7-9; clone size: many; D gene: TRBD1; CDR3 length: 16; J gene: TRBJ1-6; CDR3 DNA: TGTGCCAGCAGCCCACTAGGACAGGGGAAGGATTCACCCCTCCACTTT; CDR3 protein: CASSPLGQGKDSPLHF
V gene: TRBV6-4; clone size: few; D gene: TRBD1; CDR3 length: 14; J gene: TRBJ2-2; CDR3 DNA: TGTGCCAGCAGTGATTCACAGGGGATCGGGGAGCTGTTTTTT; CDR3 protein: CASSDSQGIGELFF
V gene: TRBV18; clone size: -; D gene: -; CDR3 length: 19; J gene: TRBJ1-4; CDR3 DNA: TGTGCCAGCTCACCACTAACGTTGACAGGAACCGGGAGAAATGAAAAACTGTTTTTT; CDR3 protein: CASSPLTLTGTGRNEKLFF
V gene: TRBV10-3; clone size: -; D gene: TRBD2; CDR3 length: 16; J gene: TRBJ2-3; CDR3 DNA: TGTGCCATCAGTGAGTCGCAGCGGGGGGGCGCAGATACGCAGTATTTT; CDR3 protein: CAISESQRGGADTQYF
V gene: TRBV29-1; clone size: many; D gene: -; CDR3 length: 12; J gene: TRBJ1-1; CDR3 DNA: TGCAGCGCTCTCCAACGTGCAGGTGAAGCTTTCTTT; CDR3 protein: CSALQRAGEAFF
V gene: TRBV12-3/TRBV12-4; clone size: -; D gene: -; CDR3 length: 14; J gene: TRBJ1-2; CDR3 DNA: TGTGCCAGCAGTTTAGAGTCAGGAGCATGGGGCTACACCTTC; CDR3 protein: CASSLESGAWGYTF
V gene: TRBV7-6; clone size: many; D gene: TRBD1; CDR3 length: 15; J gene: TRBJ2-5; CDR3 DNA: TGTGCCAGCAGCTTGGAAACAGGGGGTACAGAGACCCAGTACTTC; CDR3 protein: CASSLETGGTETQYF
V gene: TRBV5-1; clone size: few; D gene: -; CDR3 length: 15; J gene: TRBJ1-1; CDR3 DNA: TGCGCCAGCAGCTATAGGGTAGGGGTGAACACTGAAGCTTTCTTT; CDR3 protein: CASSYRVGVNTEAFF
V gene: TRBV10-3; clone size: few; D gene: -; CDR3 length: 16; J gene: TRBJ2-2; CDR3 DNA: TGTGCCATCAGTGACCCGACTAGAAGAGGTGACGGGGAGCTGTTTTTT; CDR3 protein: CAISDPTRRGDGELFF
V gene: TRBV7-9; clone size: many; D gene: -; CDR3 length: 14; J gene: TRBJ1-4; CDR3 DNA: TGTGCCAGCAGCTTTTCGTACATGAGTGAAAAACTGTTTTTT; CDR3 protein: CASSFSYMSEKLFF
V gene: TRBV2; clone size: few; D gene: TRBD2; CDR3 length: 16; J gene: TRBJ2-7; CDR3 DNA: TGTGCCAGCAGTGAATTTGGGAGCGGGGGGTGGTACGAGCAGTACTTC; CDR3 protein: CASSEFGSGGWYEQYF
V gene: TRBV7-2; clone size: few; D gene: TRBD2; CDR3 length: 15; J gene: TRBJ2-1; CDR3 DNA: TGTGCCAGCAGCTTAACAGCGGGGGTGAACAATGAGCAGTTCTTC; CDR3 protein: CASSLTAGVNNEQFF
V gene: TRBV10-3; clone size: few; D gene: TRBD1; CDR3 length: 13; J gene: TRBJ1-2; CDR3 DNA: TGTGCCATCAGTGGGCAGGGGGCTGATGGCTACACCTTC; CDR3 protein: CAISGQGADGYTF
V gene: TRBV28; clone size: many; D gene: -; CDR3 length: 17; J gene: TRBJ1-1; CDR3 DNA: TGTGCCAGCAGTTTATATGGGAGAATAAGACCGAACACTGAAGCTTTCTTT; CDR3 protein: CASSLYGRIRPNTEAFF
V gene: TRBV6-5; clone size: -; D gene: TRBD1; CDR3 length: 16; J gene: TRBJ2-3; CDR3 DNA: TGTGCCAGCAGTTACGACAGGGGGGGTGGGACAGATACGCAGTATTTT; CDR3 protein: CASSYDRGGGTDTQYF
V gene: TRBV3-1; clone size: few; D gene: -; CDR3 length: 14; J gene: TRBJ1-6; CDR3 DNA: TGTGCCAGCAGCCAAGATTGGCAGGGGTCACCCCTCCACTTT; CDR3 protein: CASSQDWQGSPLHF
V gene: TRBV15; clone size: few; D gene: TRBD2; CDR3 length: 15; J gene: TRBJ2-1; CDR3 DNA: TGTGCCACCAGCAGAGATGGGACTAGCGGCCGGGAGCAGTTCTTC; CDR3 protein: CATSRDGTSGREQFF
V gene: TRBV6-2/TRBV6-3; clone size: -; D gene: -; CDR3 length: 13; J gene: TRBJ2-5; CDR3 DNA: TGTGCCAGCGGACGCAGTAACCAAGAGACCCAGTACTTC; CDR3 protein: CASGRSNQETQYF
V gene: TRBV7-9; clone size: -; D gene: -; CDR3 length: 13; J gene: TRBJ1-2; CDR3 DNA: TGTGCCAGCAGCTTAGCGCCGGTCTATGGCTACACCTTC; CDR3 protein: CASSLAPVYGYTF
V gene: TRBV15; clone size: -; D gene: -; CDR3 length: 13; J gene: TRBJ1-1; CDR3 DNA: TGTGCCACCAGCAGGCGACAGCCAGGTGAAGCTTTCTTT; CDR3 protein: CATSRRQPGEAFF
V gene: TRBV6-5; clone size: few; D gene: -; CDR3 length: 13; J gene: TRBJ2-3; CDR3 DNA: TGTGCCAGCACCCCCGCCGCTACAGATACGCAGTATTTT; CDR3 protein: CASTPAATDTQYF
V gene: TRBV6-2/TRBV6-3; clone size: -; D gene: -; CDR3 length: 13; J gene: TRBJ1-2; CDR3 DNA: TGTGCCAGCAGTTCCGGGCCGTCTTATGGCTACACCTTC; CDR3 protein: CASSSGPSYGYTF